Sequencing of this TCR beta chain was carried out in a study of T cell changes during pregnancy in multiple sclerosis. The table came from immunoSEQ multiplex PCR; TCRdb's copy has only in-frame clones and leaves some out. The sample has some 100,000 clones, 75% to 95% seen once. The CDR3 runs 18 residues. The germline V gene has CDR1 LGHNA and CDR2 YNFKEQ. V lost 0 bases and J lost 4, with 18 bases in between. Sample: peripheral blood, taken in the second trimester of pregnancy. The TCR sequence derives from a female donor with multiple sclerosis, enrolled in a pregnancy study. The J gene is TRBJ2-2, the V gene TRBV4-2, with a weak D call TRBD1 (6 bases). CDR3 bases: TGTGCCAGCAGCCAAGATAGGCGGCAGGGGTTGAGCACCGGGGAGCTGTTTTTT. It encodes CASSQDRRQGLSTGELFF.